A single sample is the source of the 2 T cell receptor beta chains below, sequenced in a study of blood T cell repertoires in COVID-19. Here immunoSEQ multiplex PCR was the method, and the copy in TCRdb shows in-frame clones only, minus some. The repertoire has 130,000 to 150,000 clones, approximately 91% of them found once; the top ten carry about 2.3%. Sequencing was carried out using peripheral blood. Receptors originate from a human donor in a cohort sampled during active COVID-19.

The J gene is TRBJ1-1, the V gene TRBV2; no reliable D call. Trimming pared 5 bases from V and 2 bases from J, leaving 12 bases between. Germline lookup yields CDR1 SNHLY and CDR2 FYNNEI. The CDR3 runs to 14 residues. The CDR3 sequence: CASSRSFVNTEAFF. The CDR3 DNA sequence: TGTGCCAGCAGTAGGAGTTTTGTTAACACTGAAGCTTTCTTT. Full variable domain (rest looked up from reference TRBV2 and TRBJ1-1): EPEVTQTPSHQVTQMGQEVILRCVPISNHLYFYWYRQILGQKVEFLVSFYNNEISEKSEIFDDQFSVERPDGSNFTLKIRSTKLEDSAMYFCASSRSFVNTEAFFGQGTRLTVV.

This clone was seen more than once but under ten times. The chain combines TRBV15 with TRBJ1-2, with 7 bases that match TRBD1. Germline V gives CDR1 LNHNV, CDR2 YYDKDF (reference sequence). The CDR3 contains 15 residues. V gave up 6 bases and J gave up 4 bases; unmatched junction bases: 11. The CDR3 sequence: CATRNLGQPSYGYTF. CDR3 in DNA: TGTGCCACCAGAAACTTGGGACAGCCAAGCTATGGCTACACCTTC.